These T cell receptor beta chains were read from a single sample in a study of OX40 agonist ivuxolimab in advanced cancers. Measured with immunoSEQ multiplex PCR; TCRdb has only the in-frame clones, and not every one. The data hold 65,000 to 100,000 clones, with around 84% observed a single time. The sequencing used CD4+ or CD8+ T cells sorted from blood, collected in a trial of the OX40 agonist ivuxolimab. Receptors originate from an adult with an advanced solid tumor such as melanoma, head and neck, liver or kidney cancer. Each CDR3 is given without its conserved first and last residue.

v_call | cdr3_aa
TRBV4-3 | ASSQDRTGEAYEQY
TRBV21-1 | ARFSGNTIY
TRBV5-6 | ASSLLTSAVFYGYT
TRBV4-3 | ASSQDDRGPNEQF
TRBV4-1 | ASGHPSYSNQPQH
TRBV7-9 | ASLPRLADLYNEQF
TRBV28 | ASMGSNYGYT
TRBV6-5 | ASSYLNRSDNQPQH
TRBV28 | ASSPPDGNTEAF
TRBV27 | ASSPRVSGIGETQY
TRBV5-6 | ASSWRGGRTGELF
TRBV9 | ASSGRPKDTQY
TRBV2 | ASSDRMGNEQF
TRBV14 | ASSQDPDRVSYEQY
TRBV21-1 | ASSTRKQDGSYEQY
TRBV7-9 | ASTISEETQY
TRBV9 | ASSAPGQASSYNEQF
TRBV29-1 | SVSGLLNTEAF
TRBV6-5 | ASSRGTEAF
TRBV4-1 | ASSQDPLERGFPNTGELF
TRBV9 | ASSATGTGAVGNTIY
TRBV4-3 | ASSQAAGGWDTQY
TRBV5-8 | ASSLEGLGEDDTEAF
TRBV4-1 | ASSQGLRLAGGPYNEQF
TRBV7-9 | ASSLTSGANVLT
TRBV30 | AWRRDPANYGYT
TRBV6-1 | ASKQDRYTDTQY
TRBV7-2 | ASSGGAAHQETQY
TRBV5-4 | ASSLGGGPDYEQY
TRBV6-5 | ASSPRQGAGELF
TRBV7-2 | ASSYSTDTQY
TRBV2 | AGKKPGLDNEKLF
TRBV19 | ASSTGDSRNTIY
TRBV5-5 | ASSSGTAQF
TRBV11-2 | ASSLAEWFTGEAF
TRBV9 | ASSGRAGPYGYT
TRBV28 | ASSVDSLAGGPDTQY
TRBV6-5 | ASSYSFRGGGEQF
TRBV6-5 | ASSSIQETQY
TRBV5-1 | ASSAPGTGVAKNIQY
TRBV23-1 | ASSQSVRDRGKDNEQF
TRBV7-7 | ASSLARPNTGELF